A single sample gave rise to the 30 T cell receptor beta chains below, sequenced in a study of T cells in Graves' hyperthyroidism and ophthalmopathy. RNA transcripts served as the template for amplifying TCR beta CDR3 regions. Primed by the HTBI set, a first-round RT-PCR was run on the TCR CDR3. TCRdb itself ran the multiplex PCR reads through MiXCR, one entry per CDR3 protein. Of around 270,000 distinct CDR3 sequences detected, about 19% appear once; the ten largest clones hold less than 40%. The sample consisted of blood. The receptors come from a man aged 50 to 59 with Graves' ophthalmopathy.

This rearrangement joins TRBV20-1 to TRBJ1-4; 7 bases map to TRBD1. V lost 5 bases and J lost 3; bases outside the gene matches: 3. The CDR3 length is 13 residues. Germline CDR1 is DFQATT and CDR2 is SNEGSKA (reference sequence). The CDR3 protein is CSASGTANEKLFF. The CDR3 DNA reads TGCAGTGCTTCCGGGACAGCTAATGAAAAACTGTTTTTT.

This clonotype occurred many times. V usage is TRBV20-1 and J usage is TRBJ2-1; 8 bases match TRBD2. V was pared by 0 bases and J by 8 bases, with 9 bases of the junction left unmatched. CDR1 is DFQATT and CDR2 is SNEGSKA in the germline V gene (reference sequence). CDR3 length: 15 residues. CDR3 nucleotides: TGCAGTGCTAGAGATCAGGGTGCAGCGGGAGATGAGCAGTTCTTC. The encoded protein is CSARDQGAAGDEQFF.

There are many counts of this clonotype. The rearrangement links TRBV28 to TRBJ1-5, with unresolved D. Trimming took 5 bases from V and 4 from J, leaving 3 bases between them. Germline V lookup: CDR1 MDHEN, CDR2 SYDVKM. The CDR3 is made up of 11 amino acids. CDR3 nucleotide sequence: TGTGCCAGCAGTAAGAATCAGCCCCAGCATTTT. Translation gives CASSKNQPQHF.

There are many counts of this clonotype. This chain joins TRBV2 and TRBJ2-1; no reliable D call. The V end lost 3 bases, the J end lost 7 bases, and 10 bases lay between the germline ends. The CDR3 extends over 13 amino acids. CDR1 is SNHLY and CDR2 is FYNNEI in the germline V gene. Here the CDR3 DNA reads TGTGCCAGCAGTGAGAGAGAGGTGAATGAGCAGTTCTTC. Encoded protein: CASSEREVNEQFF.

The chain carries TRBV18 and TRBJ2-2; TRBD2 is a possible D gene (5 bases). V lost 0 bases, J lost 3 bases, and 14 bases lay in between. The CDR3 consists of 17 residues. The germline V gene encodes CDR1 KGHSH and CDR2 LQKENI. The CDR3 protein is CASSPPGLGGDTGELFF. The CDR3 region has the DNA TGTGCCAGCTCACCACCCGGACTGGGCGGCGACACCGGGGAGCTGTTTTTT.

This clonotype was counted many times. Mismatch with germline at one junction end may stem from a read error. The genes are TRBV5-1 and TRBJ2-3, with D tentatively TRBD2 (5 bases). CDR1 and CDR2 (germline): SGHRS, YFSETQ. CDR3 length: 12 amino acids. DNA of the CDR3: TGCGCCGGCAGCGGACGCACAGATACGCAGTATTTT. Translated, it gives CAGSGRTDTQYF.

This clonotype was picked up many times. This sequence joins TRBV2 and TRBJ1-1; D perhaps matches TRBD1 (5 bases). V was trimmed by 4 bases and J by 4 bases, leaving 10 bases between them. This CDR3 has 13 amino acids. Germline V lookup: CDR1 SNHLY, CDR2 FYNNEI. The CDR3 DNA is TGTGCCAGCAGTGCTGGGGGATTCACTGAAGCTTTCTTT. Its translation: CASSAGGFTEAFF.

This clonotype was seen repeatedly, ten times or more. This sequence joins TRBV11-2 and TRBJ2-7; TRBD2 agrees at 12 bases. Trimming cost V 3 bases and J 3 bases; bases outside gene matches: 6. The CDR3 covers 16 residues. Looked up from germline, CDR1 is SGHAT and CDR2 is FQNNGV. This CDR3 is CASSFSTSGSIYEQYF. The CDR3 bases are TGTGCCAGCAGCTTCTCGACTAGCGGGAGTATCTACGAGCAGTACTTC.

The chain employs TRBV6-1 and TRBJ2-2; D tentatively fits TRBD1 or TRBD2 (6 bases each). The V gene lost 11 bases and the J gene lost 4 bases, with 26 bases spanning the gap. Germline assignment: CDR1 MNHNS and CDR2 SASEGT. There are 17 residues in the CDR3. The CDR3 nucleotides are TGTGCCGGTGGGGAGGCAACAGGGCCTTCCCCCACCGGGGAGCTGTTTTTT. Residues: CAGGEATGPSPTGELFF.

V gene TRBV3-1 combines with J gene TRBJ1-2; 7 nucleotides match TRBD1. Trimming removed 1 base from V and 7 bases from J; junction bases left unmatched: 12. The germline V gene encodes CDR1 LGHDT and CDR2 YNNKEL (reference sequence). CDR3 length: 16 amino acids. The CDR3 sequence is CASSQGLLQGGGGYTF. As DNA, the CDR3 is TGTGCCAGCAGCCAAGGACTCCTCCAGGGGGGGGGTGGCTACACCTTC.

The table lists this clonotype with many counts. The V call is TRBV11-2, the J call TRBJ2-3; D may correspond to TRBD1 or TRBD2 (5 bases each). The V gene's germline CDR1 is SGHAT and CDR2 FQNNGV. V dropped 4 bases and J dropped 0 bases, with 14 bases sitting between them. The CDR3 is 16 amino acids. The CDR3 DNA reads TGTGCCAGCAGCTCGGGGACCTTTCCTAGCACAGATACGCAGTATTTT. The encoded protein is CASSSGTFPSTDTQYF. The full variable domain, with the rest looked up from reference TRBV11-2 and TRBJ2-3, is EAGVAQSPRYKIIEKRQSVAFWCNPISGHATLYWYQQILGQGPKLLIQFQNNGVVDDSQLPKDRFSAERLKGVDSTLKIQPAKLEDSAVYLCASSSGTFPSTDTQYFGPGTRLTVL.

In this sample, this clonotype turned up a few times. V gene TRBV24-1 combines with J gene TRBJ2-3; D not resolved. V dropped 1 base and J dropped 2 bases, with 12 bases sitting between them. Germline V CDR1 and CDR2: KGHDR, SFDVKD. The CDR3 is 16 amino acids. The chain's CDR3 is CATSDFGKSNTDTQYF. The CDR3 nucleotides read TGTGCCACCAGTGATTTCGGAAAGTCCAACACAGATACGCAGTATTTT.

This clonotype was detected many times. V usage is TRBV30 and J usage is TRBJ2-1; 10 bases map to TRBD2. J was trimmed by 7 bases and V by 5 bases; bases with no gene match: 14. Germline lookup yields CDR1 GTSNPN and CDR2 SVGIG (reference sequence). The CDR3 consists of 16 residues. DNA for the CDR3: TGTGCCTGGGTGCGTCCTAGCGGGAGATTATTGAATGAGCAGTTCTTC. Protein product: CAWVRPSGRLLNEQFF.

This clonotype came up many times. The V and J genes are TRBV6-1 and TRBJ2-5; 8 nucleotides match TRBD2. Germline V lookup: CDR1 MNHNS, CDR2 SASEGT. This CDR3 has 15 amino acids. Germline trimming cut 5 bases from V and 8 bases from J; bases unmatched to any gene: 13. In DNA, the CDR3 is TGTGCCAGCAGTTACACCTCAGGGACTAGTCGTACCCAGTACTTC. Translating it yields CASSYTSGTSRTQYF.

This clonotype was seen many times. The chain employs TRBV19 and TRBJ1-1, with TRBD1 matching 7 bases. The V and J ends lost 5 bases and 8 bases, in that order; junction bases with no gene match: 8. The CDR3 is 13 amino acids. Germline values: CDR1 LNHDA, CDR2 SQIVND (reference sequence). CDR3 sequence: CASSERTGREAFF. The CDR3 DNA sequence: TGTGCCAGTAGTGAGAGGACAGGTCGCGAAGCTTTCTTT.

This chain links TRBV7-6 with TRBJ1-1; TRBD1 might be the D (5 bases). V lost 3 bases, J lost 0 bases, and 14 bases lay in between. This CDR3 region has 16 residues. Germline lookup yields CDR1 SGHVS and CDR2 FNYEAQ. CDR3 in amino acids: CASSLGSRGLNTEAFF. DNA for the CDR3: TGTGCCAGCAGCTTGGGGTCACGGGGACTGAACACTGAAGCTTTCTTT.

This clonotype showed up many times. The chain couples TRBV11-2 to TRBJ2-1, with 8 bases aligning to TRBD2. This CDR3 region has 16 residues. J was trimmed by 0 bases and V by 2 bases; bases with no gene match: 3. Looked up from germline, CDR1 is SGHAT and CDR2 is FQNNGV. In DNA, the CDR3 is TGTGCCAGCAGCTTAAATAGCGGGGACTCCTACAATGAGCAGTTCTTC. It codes for CASSLNSGDSYNEQFF. Looking up the rest from reference TRBV11-2 and TRBJ2-1 gives the full variable domain: EAGVAQSPRYKIIEKRQSVAFWCNPISGHATLYWYQQILGQGPKLLIQFQNNGVVDDSQLPKDRFSAERLKGVDSTLKIQPAKLEDSAVYLCASSLNSGDSYNEQFFGPGTRLTVL.

This clonotype was observed many times. The V and J genes are TRBV30 and TRBJ2-7; 9 bases are a match to TRBD1. Per the germline V gene, CDR1 is GTSNPN and CDR2 is SVGIG (reference sequence). V shed 5 bases, J shed 5 bases, and the junction held 4 bases outside the gene matches. The CDR3 totals 12 residues. CDR3 in amino acids: CAWGTGTHEQYF. The CDR3 DNA reads as TGTGCCTGGGGGACAGGGACCCACGAGCAGTACTTC.

This clonotype was observed a handful of times. The genes are TRBV2 and TRBJ1-2; D call uncertain. Per germline, CDR1 SNHLY and CDR2 FYNNEI. V was trimmed by 7 bases and J by 3 bases, leaving 12 bases between them. This CDR3 comprises 13 residues. CDR3 loop: CASTSERDYGYTF. CDR3 in DNA: TGTGCCAGCACTTCGGAGCGGGACTATGGCTACACCTTC.

This sequence joins TRBV20-1 and TRBJ1-1; possibly TRBD1 for D (6 bases). Between the trimmed V and J ends, which lost 0 bases and 3 bases, there was a span of 17 bases. Germline values: CDR1 DFQATT, CDR2 SNEGSKA (reference sequence). This CDR3 is 16 amino acids long. CDR3 DNA: TGCAGTGCTAGAGATCTCATTGGGGGGGCACACACTGAAGCTTTCTTT. This codes for CSARDLIGGAHTEAFF.

In its sample, this clonotype was seen many times. The genes are TRBV7-2 and TRBJ2-7; D gene unclear. The V gene lost 4 bases and the J gene lost 6 bases, with 10 bases spanning the gap. The CDR3 extends over 12 amino acids. The germline gives CDR1 SGHTA, CDR2 FQGNSA. CDR3 amino acids: CASSYSKREQYF. The CDR3 DNA reads as TGTGCCAGCAGCTATAGCAAGCGCGAGCAGTACTTC.

About this clonotype: It may be a read error: a sequence one base away is much more abundant. The V gene is TRBV5-1, the J gene TRBJ2-5; D is uncertain. This CDR3 is built from 13 residues. Trimming pared 6 bases from V and 5 bases from J, leaving 14 bases between. The germline CDR1 and CDR2 sequences are SGHRS and YFSETQ. CDR3 protein: CASNPENRETQYF. Written as DNA, the CDR3 is TGCGCCAGCAATCCAGAGAATCGGGAGACCCAGTACTTC.

This clonotype occurred a few times. The chain carries TRBV7-9 and TRBJ1-1, with D maybe TRBD1 (6 bases). The CDR3 runs to 15 residues. Trimming took 4 bases from V and 4 from J, leaving 16 bases between them. Germline V CDR1 and CDR2: SEHNR, FQNEAQ (reference sequence). CDR3 in amino acids: CASSSPGGSSTEAFF. DNA of the CDR3: TGTGCCAGCAGCTCCCCTGGGGGCTCGAGCACTGAAGCTTTCTTT. Complete variable domain (other parts from reference TRBV7-9 and TRBJ1-1): DTGVSQNPRHKITKRGQNVTFRCDPISEHNRLYWYRQTLGQGPEFLTYFQNEAQLEKSRLLSDRFSAERPKGSFSTLEIQRTEQGDSAMYLCASSSPGGSSTEAFFGQGTRLTVV.

This clonotype was recorded at least ten times. V gene TRBV30 combines with J gene TRBJ1-1, with 7 positions matching TRBD1. This CDR3 has 14 amino acids. CDR1 is GTSNPN, CDR2 SVGIG, per germline (reference sequence). The V gene end was trimmed by 3 bases and the J gene end by 3 bases; junction bases not matched to a gene: 7. CDR3 in amino acids: CAWRPLDRDTEAFF. The CDR3, as DNA: TGTGCCTGGAGACCCCTCGACAGGGACACTGAAGCTTTCTTT. The complete variable domain, with remaining parts taken from reference TRBV30 and TRBJ1-1, reads SQTIHQWPATLVQPVGSPLSLECTVEGTSNPNLYWYRQAAGRGLQLLFYSVGIGQISSEVPQNLSASRPQDRQFILSSKKLLLSDSGFYLCAWRPLDRDTEAFFGQGTRLTVV.

This clonotype came up many times. V and J are TRBV25-1 and TRBJ2-7, with TRBD2 matching 9 bases. Germline loops: CDR1 MGHDK, CDR2 SYGVNS. V shed 8 bases and J 9 bases; nucleotides not matched to a gene: 14. The CDR3 spans 14 residues. The CDR3 loop reads CASGEAGGMFGQYF. The CDR3 DNA follows: TGTGCCAGCGGCGAGGCGGGAGGGATGTTTGGGCAGTACTTC.

This clonotype was found a few times. This chain uses TRBV20-1 with TRBJ1-6, with 7 bases identical to TRBD1. Germline assignment: CDR1 DFQATT and CDR2 SNEGSKA (reference sequence). The CDR3 is made up of 13 amino acids. The V segment lost 3 bases and the J segment 6 bases; nucleotides outside the gene matches: 2. The DNA for the CDR3 is TGCAGTGCTAGCAGGGACAGTAATTCACCCCTCCACTTT. It codes for CSASRDSNSPLHF.

This clonotype was recorded at least ten times. The genes are TRBV3-1 and TRBJ2-7, with D maybe TRBD1 (5 bases). The germline V gene has CDR1 LGHDT and CDR2 YNNKEL (reference sequence). CDR3 length: 15 amino acids. V was shortened by 4 bases and J by 2 bases, with 15 bases between the two germline ends. The CDR3 protein is CASSRGGELPYEQYF. Written as DNA, the CDR3 is TGTGCCAGCAGCCGGGGCGGTGAACTGCCCTACGAGCAGTACTTC.

In this sample, this clonotype turned up a few times. The rearrangement joins TRBV5-1 to TRBJ2-3; D is possibly TRBD2 (6 bases). Germline values: CDR1 SGHRS, CDR2 YFSETQ. The CDR3 contains 14 residues. V was trimmed by 6 bases and J by 4 bases, leaving 15 bases between them. CDR3 sequence (DNA): TGCGCCAGCACCTACAGGACGGGGGCAGATACGCAGTATTTT. It specifies CASTYRTGADTQYF.

This clonotype occurred a few times. This chain connects TRBV15 to TRBJ1-5; D uncertain. The V and J ends lost 6 bases and 0 bases respectively, with 9 bases between them. Germline CDR1 reads LNHNV; CDR2 reads YYDKDF (reference sequence). The CDR3 extends over 14 amino acids. The CDR3 sequence is CATSTGYSNQPQHF. The CDR3 nucleotides read TGTGCCACCAGTACGGGCTATAGCAATCAGCCCCAGCATTTT.

The genes are TRBV7-6 and TRBJ2-2, with TRBD2 matching 12 bases. The CDR3 spans 16 residues. Germline CDR1 is SGHVS and CDR2 is FNYEAQ. Unmatched junction bases numbered 7, after V lost 4 bases and J lost 7 bases. CDR3 protein: CASSSLTSGSFGELFF. CDR3 sequence (DNA): TGTGCCAGCAGCTCTCTGACTAGCGGGAGTTTCGGGGAGCTGTTTTTT.